This TCR beta chain was identified during a study of T-cell reconstitution after alpha-beta-depleted transplantation in children. Study-level points and caveats: Certain patients had high TCRbeta diversity at day 60, and it came from recipient T cells and thymic progenitors that survived. By one year post-transplant, T-cell counts and diversity largely arose from T cells that were newly produced. In patients about two months after transplant, alpha-beta T cells reportedly arose from several hundred expanded graft clones.

A remark on this clonotype: Its matching antigen is unknown.

The V end lost 4 bases, the J end lost 3 bases, and 4 bases lay between the germline ends. The CDR3 is 11 amino acids. Germline V gene lookup returns CDR1 SGHRS and CDR2 YFSETQ. Molecular barcoding with unique molecular identifiers was used for the TCRbeta library. Using its own MiXCR run on the PCR reads, TCRdb lists one record per CDR3 protein. Here the sample spans a few hundred thousand distinct CDR3 sequences, around 27% being singletons. Sequencing used PBMCs, obtained before TCRalphabeta/CD19-depleted stem cell transplant. The source is a boy in the first two years of life with Wiskott-Aldrich syndrome, due to receive a stem cell transplant. The chain combines TRBV5-1 with TRBJ2-5, with no clear D. This CDR3 is CASSKEETQYF. The DNA of the CDR3 is TGCGCCAGCAGCAAAGAAGAGACCCAGTACTTC.